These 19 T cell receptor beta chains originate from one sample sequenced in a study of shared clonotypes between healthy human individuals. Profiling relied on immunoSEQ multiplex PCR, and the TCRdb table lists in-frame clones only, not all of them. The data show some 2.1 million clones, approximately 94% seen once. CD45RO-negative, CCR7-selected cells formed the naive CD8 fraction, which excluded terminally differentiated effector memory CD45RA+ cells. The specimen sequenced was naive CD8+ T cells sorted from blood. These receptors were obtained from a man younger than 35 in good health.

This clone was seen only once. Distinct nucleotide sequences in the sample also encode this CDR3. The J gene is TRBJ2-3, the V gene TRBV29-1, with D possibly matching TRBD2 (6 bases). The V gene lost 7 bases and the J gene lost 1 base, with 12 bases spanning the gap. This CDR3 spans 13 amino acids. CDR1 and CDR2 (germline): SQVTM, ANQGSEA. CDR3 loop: CSAEGRGTDTQYF. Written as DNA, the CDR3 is TGCAGCGCGGAGGGCCGGGGCACAGATACGCAGTATTTT.

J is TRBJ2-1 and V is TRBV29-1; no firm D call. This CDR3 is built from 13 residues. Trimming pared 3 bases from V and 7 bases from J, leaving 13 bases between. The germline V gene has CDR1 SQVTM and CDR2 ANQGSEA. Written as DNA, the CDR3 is TGCAGCGTTGATTCCGGTTACTATAATGAGCAGTTCTTC. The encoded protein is CSVDSGYYNEQFF.

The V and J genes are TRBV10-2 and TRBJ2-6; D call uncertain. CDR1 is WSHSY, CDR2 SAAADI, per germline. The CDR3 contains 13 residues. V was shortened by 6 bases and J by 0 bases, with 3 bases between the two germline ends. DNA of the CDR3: TGCGCCAGCAGGGACTCTGGGGCCAACGTCCTGACTTTC. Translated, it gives CASRDSGANVLTF.

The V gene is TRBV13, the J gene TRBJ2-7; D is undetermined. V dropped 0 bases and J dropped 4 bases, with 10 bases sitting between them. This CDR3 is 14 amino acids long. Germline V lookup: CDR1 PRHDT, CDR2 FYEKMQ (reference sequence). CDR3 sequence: CASSLGSSLYEQYF. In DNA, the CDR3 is TGTGCCAGCAGCTTAGGGTCTTCTTTGTACGAGCAGTACTTC. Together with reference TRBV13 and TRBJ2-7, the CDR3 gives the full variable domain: AAGVIQSPRHLIKEKRETATLKCYPIPRHDTVYWYQQGPGQDPQFLISFYEKMQSDKGSIPDRFSAQQFSDYHSELNMSSLELGDSALYFCASSLGSSLYEQYFGPGTRLTVT.

The CDR3 bases are TGTGCCAGCAGGCTTGGTCTAGAGCAGTACTTC. Protein sequence: CASRLGLEQYF. The chain combines TRBV27 with TRBJ2-7; D is unclear. The CDR3 is 11 residues long. CDR1 and CDR2 (germline): MNHEY, SMNVEV (reference sequence). The V gene lost 6 bases and the J gene lost 7 bases, with 10 bases spanning the gap.

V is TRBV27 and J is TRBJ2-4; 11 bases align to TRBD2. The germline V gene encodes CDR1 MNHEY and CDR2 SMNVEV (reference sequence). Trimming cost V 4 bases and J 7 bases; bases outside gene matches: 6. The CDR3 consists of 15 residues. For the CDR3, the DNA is TGTGCCAGCAGTTCGAAATTAGCGGGAGGGAACATTCAGTACTTC. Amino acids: CASSSKLAGGNIQYF.

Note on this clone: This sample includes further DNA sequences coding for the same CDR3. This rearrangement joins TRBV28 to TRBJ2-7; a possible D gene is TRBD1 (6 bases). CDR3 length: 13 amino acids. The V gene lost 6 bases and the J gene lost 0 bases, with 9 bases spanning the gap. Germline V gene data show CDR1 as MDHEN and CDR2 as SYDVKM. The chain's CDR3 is CASSYRVSYEQYF. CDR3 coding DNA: TGTGCCAGCAGCTACAGGGTCTCCTACGAGCAGTACTTC.

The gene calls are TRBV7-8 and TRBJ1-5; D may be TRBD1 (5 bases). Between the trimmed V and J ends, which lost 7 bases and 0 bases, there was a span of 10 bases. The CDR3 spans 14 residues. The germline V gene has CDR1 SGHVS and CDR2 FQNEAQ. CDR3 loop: CASNQGDSNQPQHF. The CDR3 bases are TGTGCCAGCAATCAGGGAGATAGCAATCAGCCCCAGCATTTT.

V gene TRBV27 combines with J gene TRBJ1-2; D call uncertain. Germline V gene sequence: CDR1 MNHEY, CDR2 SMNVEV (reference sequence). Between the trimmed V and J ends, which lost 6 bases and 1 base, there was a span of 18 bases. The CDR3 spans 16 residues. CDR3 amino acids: CASRPREAAYNYGYTF. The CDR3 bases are TGTGCCAGCAGGCCCCGGGAGGCCGCCTATAACTATGGCTACACCTTC.

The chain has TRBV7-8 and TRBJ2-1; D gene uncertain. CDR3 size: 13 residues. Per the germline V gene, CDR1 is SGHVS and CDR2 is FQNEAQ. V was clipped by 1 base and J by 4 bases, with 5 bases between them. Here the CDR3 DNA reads TGTGCCAGCAGCTTAGACCATTACAATGAGCAGTTCTTC. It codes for CASSLDHYNEQFF.

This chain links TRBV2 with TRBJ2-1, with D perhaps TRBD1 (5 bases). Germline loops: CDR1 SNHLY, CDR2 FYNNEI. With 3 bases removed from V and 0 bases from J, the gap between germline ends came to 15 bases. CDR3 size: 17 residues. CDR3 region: CASSDEDSFLSYNEQFF. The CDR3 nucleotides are TGTGCCAGCAGTGATGAAGACAGCTTTCTCTCCTACAATGAGCAGTTCTTC.

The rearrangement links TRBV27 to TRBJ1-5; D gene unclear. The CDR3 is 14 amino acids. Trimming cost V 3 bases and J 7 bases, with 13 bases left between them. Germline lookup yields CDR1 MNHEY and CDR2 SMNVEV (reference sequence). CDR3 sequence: CASSLTGFQQPQHF. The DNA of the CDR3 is TGTGCCAGCAGTTTGACGGGGTTTCAACAGCCCCAGCATTTT.

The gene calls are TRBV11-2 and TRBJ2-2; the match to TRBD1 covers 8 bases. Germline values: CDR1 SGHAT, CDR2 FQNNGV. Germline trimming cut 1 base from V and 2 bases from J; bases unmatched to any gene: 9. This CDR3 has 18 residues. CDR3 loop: CASSLAKGQGANTGELFF. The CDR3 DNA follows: TGTGCCAGCAGCTTAGCAAAGGGGCAGGGGGCTAACACCGGGGAGCTGTTTTTT. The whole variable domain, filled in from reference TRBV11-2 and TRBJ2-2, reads EAGVAQSPRYKIIEKRQSVAFWCNPISGHATLYWYQQILGQGPKLLIQFQNNGVVDDSQLPKDRFSAERLKGVDSTLKIQPAKLEDSAVYLCASSLAKGQGANTGELFFGEGSRLTVL.

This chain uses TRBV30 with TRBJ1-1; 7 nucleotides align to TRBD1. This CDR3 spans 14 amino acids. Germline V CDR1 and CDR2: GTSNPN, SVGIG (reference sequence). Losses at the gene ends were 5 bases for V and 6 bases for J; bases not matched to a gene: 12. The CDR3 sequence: CAWGRDSKGPEAFF. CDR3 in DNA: TGTGCCTGGGGACGGGACAGTAAGGGGCCTGAAGCTTTCTTT.

This CDR3 reads CASSLPGSYNSPLHF. The CDR3 DNA reads as TGTGCCAGCAGCCTACCAGGGTCCTATAATTCACCCCTCCACTTT. This chain connects TRBV5-6 to TRBJ1-6; possibly TRBD1 for D (5 bases). This CDR3 is built from 15 residues. V shed 4 bases and J shed 1 base, with 9 bases lying between them. Germline loops: CDR1 SGHDT, CDR2 YYEEEE. Supplemented by reference TRBV5-6 and TRBJ1-6, the full variable domain reads DAGVTQSPTHLIKTRGQQVTLRCSPKSGHDTVSWYQQALGQGPQFIFQYYEEEERQRGNFPDRFSGHQFPNYSSELNVNALLLGDSALYLCASSLPGSYNSPLHFGNGTRLTVT.

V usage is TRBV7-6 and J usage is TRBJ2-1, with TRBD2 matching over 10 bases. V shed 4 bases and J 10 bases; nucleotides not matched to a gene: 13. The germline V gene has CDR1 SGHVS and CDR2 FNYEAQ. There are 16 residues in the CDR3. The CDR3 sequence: CASSSTGTSGAMEQFF. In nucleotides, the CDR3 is TGTGCCAGCAGCTCGACGGGTACTAGCGGGGCCATGGAGCAGTTCTTC.

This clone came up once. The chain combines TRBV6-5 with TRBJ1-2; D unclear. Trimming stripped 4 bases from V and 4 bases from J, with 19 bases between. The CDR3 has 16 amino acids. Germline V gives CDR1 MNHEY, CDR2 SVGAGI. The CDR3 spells CASSSGERARLYGYTF. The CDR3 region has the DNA TGTGCCAGCAGTTCCGGGGAGAGGGCCCGCCTCTATGGCTACACCTTC.

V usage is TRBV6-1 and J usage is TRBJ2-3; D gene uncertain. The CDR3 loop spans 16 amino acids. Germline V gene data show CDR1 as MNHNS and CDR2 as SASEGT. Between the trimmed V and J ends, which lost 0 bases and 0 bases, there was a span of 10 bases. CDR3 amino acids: CASSEASTASTDTQYF. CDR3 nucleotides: TGTGCCAGCAGTGAAGCTTCGACTGCTAGCACAGATACGCAGTATTTT.

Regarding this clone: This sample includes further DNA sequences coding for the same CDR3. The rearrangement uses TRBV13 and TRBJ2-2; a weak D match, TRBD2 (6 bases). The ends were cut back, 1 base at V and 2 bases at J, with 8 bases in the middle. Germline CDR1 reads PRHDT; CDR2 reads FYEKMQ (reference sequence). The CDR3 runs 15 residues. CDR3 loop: CASSLAGANTGELFF. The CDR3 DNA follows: TGTGCCAGCAGCTTAGCGGGAGCAAACACCGGGGAGCTGTTTTTT.